This T cell receptor beta chain was captured by sequencing in a study of shared clonotypes between healthy human individuals. Regarding this clone: What it binds is unknown.

The germline CDR1 and CDR2 sequences are GTSNPN and SVGIG (reference sequence). The CDR3 extends over 14 amino acids. Trimming took off 4 bases at V and 2 bases at J, with 12 bases between the two ends. Adult Caucasians living in Nashville, Tennessee made up all of the donors. Whole-study findings and limits: Around 5.3% of naive CD4 clonotypes were shared across four donors.

Sequencing used immunoSEQ multiplex PCR; TCRdb keeps in-frame clones, though not all of them. The sample lists roughly 640,000 clones, roughly 97% occurring once. This receptor was taken from a woman in her thirties in good health. Sequenced: naive CD4+ T cells sorted from blood. This sample's subset: CD45RA+ positively selected. The rearrangement links TRBV30 to TRBJ2-4; no definite D call. The CDR3 protein is CAWTTPGTKNIQYF. The CDR3 DNA is TGTGCCTGGACCACCCCCGGTACCAAAAACATTCAGTACTTC.